This entry lists 5 T cell receptor beta chains sequenced from one sample in a study of blood T cell repertoires in COVID-19. Here immunoSEQ multiplex PCR was the method, and the copy in TCRdb shows in-frame clones only, minus some. The profile shows over 60,000 clones, 65% to 85% of them singletons. The sample taken for sequencing was peripheral blood. The receptors were gathered from a man of 80 years or more with active or convalescent COVID-19.

The chain employs TRBV18 and TRBJ1-5, with TRBD1 matching 7 bases. Germline CDR1 reads KGHSH; CDR2 reads LQKENI. CDR3 length equals 15 residues. Germline trimming cut 4 bases from V and 0 bases from J; bases unmatched to any gene: 3. CDR3 coding DNA: TGTGCCAGCTCACGCAGGGGGGATAGCAATCAGCCCCAGCATTTT. Translated: CASSRRGDSNQPQHF.

This clone was observed a handful of times. J is TRBJ2-3 and V is TRBV7-2, with D uncertain. The CDR3 contains 12 residues. V was shortened by 5 bases and J by 2 bases, with 5 bases between the two germline ends. From germline, CDR1 is SGHTA and CDR2 FQGNSA. CDR3 sequence reads: CASSTYTDTQYF. The CDR3 region has the DNA TGTGCCAGCAGCACTTACACAGATACGCAGTATTTT.

The chain carries TRBV19 and TRBJ2-1; no definite D call. This CDR3 is built from 14 residues. V was trimmed by 5 bases and J by 7 bases, leaving 15 bases between them. Germline assignment: CDR1 LNHDA and CDR2 SQIVND (reference sequence). This CDR3 reads CASSLELIQNEQFF. Written as DNA, the CDR3 is TGTGCCAGTAGTTTGGAGCTTATTCAGAATGAGCAGTTCTTC.

CDR3 coding DNA: TGTGCCAGCAGCGGGGAGGGATTTCAGTACTTC. It encodes CASSGEGFQYF. The chain has TRBV9 and TRBJ2-5; 7 nucleotides align to TRBD2. V lost 3 bases and J lost 11; bases outside the gene matches: 4. The germline gives CDR1 SGDLS, CDR2 YYNGEE. This CDR3 region has 11 residues. Supplemented by reference TRBV9 and TRBJ2-5, the full variable domain reads DSGVTQTPKHLITATGQRVTLRCSPRSGDLSVYWYQQSLDQGLQFLIQYYNGEERAKGNILERFSAQQFPDLHSELNLSSLELGDSALYFCASSGEGFQYFGPGTRLLVL.

J is TRBJ2-4 and V is TRBV27; a weak D match, TRBD2 (6 bases). This CDR3 has 16 amino acids. CDR1 is MNHEY and CDR2 is SMNVEV in the germline V gene (reference sequence). Trimming pared 6 bases from V and 9 bases from J, leaving 24 bases between. The CDR3 reads CASSGRPQTSNGIQYF. Here the CDR3 DNA reads TGTGCCAGCAGCGGCAGGCCCCAGACTAGTAATGGCATTCAGTACTTC.